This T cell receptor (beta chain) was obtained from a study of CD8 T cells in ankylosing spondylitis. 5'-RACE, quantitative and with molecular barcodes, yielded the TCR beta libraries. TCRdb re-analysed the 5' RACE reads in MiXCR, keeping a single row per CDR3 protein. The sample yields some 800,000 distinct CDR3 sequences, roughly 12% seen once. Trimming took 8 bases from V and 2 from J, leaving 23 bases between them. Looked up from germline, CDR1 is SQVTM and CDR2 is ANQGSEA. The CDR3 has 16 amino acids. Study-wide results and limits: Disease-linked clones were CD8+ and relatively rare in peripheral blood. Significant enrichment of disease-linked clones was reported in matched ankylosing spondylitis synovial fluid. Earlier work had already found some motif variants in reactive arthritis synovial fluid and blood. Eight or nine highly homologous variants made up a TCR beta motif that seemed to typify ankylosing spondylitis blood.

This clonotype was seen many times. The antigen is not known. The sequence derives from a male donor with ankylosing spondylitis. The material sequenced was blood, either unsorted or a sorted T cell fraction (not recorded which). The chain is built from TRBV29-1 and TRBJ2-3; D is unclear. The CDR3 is CSSMGNFDSLTDTQYF. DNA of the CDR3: TGCAGCTCCATGGGGAACTTTGATTCCCTCACAGATACGCAGTATTTT.